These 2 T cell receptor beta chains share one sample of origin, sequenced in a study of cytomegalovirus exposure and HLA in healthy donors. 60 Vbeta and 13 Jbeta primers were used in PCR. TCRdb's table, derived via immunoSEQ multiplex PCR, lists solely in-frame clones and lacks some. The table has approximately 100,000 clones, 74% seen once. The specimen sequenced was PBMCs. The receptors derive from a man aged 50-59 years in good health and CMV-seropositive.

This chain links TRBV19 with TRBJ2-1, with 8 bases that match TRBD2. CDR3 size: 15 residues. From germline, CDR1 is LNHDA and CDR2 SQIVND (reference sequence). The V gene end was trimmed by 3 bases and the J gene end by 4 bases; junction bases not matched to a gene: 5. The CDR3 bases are TGTGCCAGTAGTATTGAGGCTAGCGGGTACAATGAGCAGTTCTTC. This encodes CASSIEASGYNEQFF.

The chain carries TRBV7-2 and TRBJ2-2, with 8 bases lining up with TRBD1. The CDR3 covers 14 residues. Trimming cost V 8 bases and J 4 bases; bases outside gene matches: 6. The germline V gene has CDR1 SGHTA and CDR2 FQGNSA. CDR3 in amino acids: CASLETGVTGELFF. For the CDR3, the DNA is TGTGCCAGCCTCGAGACAGGGGTCACCGGGGAGCTGTTTTTT.